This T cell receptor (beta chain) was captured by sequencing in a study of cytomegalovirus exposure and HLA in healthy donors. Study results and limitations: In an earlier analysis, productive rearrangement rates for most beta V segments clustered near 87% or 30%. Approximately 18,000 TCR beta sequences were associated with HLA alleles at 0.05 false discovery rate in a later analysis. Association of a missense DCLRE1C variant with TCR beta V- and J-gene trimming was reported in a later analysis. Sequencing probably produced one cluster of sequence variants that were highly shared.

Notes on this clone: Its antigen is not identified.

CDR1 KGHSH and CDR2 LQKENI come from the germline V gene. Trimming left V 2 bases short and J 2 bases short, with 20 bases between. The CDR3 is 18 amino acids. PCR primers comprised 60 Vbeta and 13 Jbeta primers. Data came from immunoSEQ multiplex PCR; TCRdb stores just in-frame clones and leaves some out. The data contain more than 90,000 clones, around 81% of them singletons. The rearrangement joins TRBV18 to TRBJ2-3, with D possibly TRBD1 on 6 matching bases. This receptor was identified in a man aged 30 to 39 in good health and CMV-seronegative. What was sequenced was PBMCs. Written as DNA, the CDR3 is TGTGCCAGCTCACCAGAGTATAGGGAACAGGGCGCCACAGATACGCAGTATTTT. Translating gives CASSPEYREQGATDTQYF.